The sequence of this TCR beta chain was determined in a study of CD8+CD57+ T cells in acquired aplastic anemia. Patients included in sequencing had previously demonstrated CD8+CD57+ cell expansion by flow cytometry. Both TCR beta VDJ combination and CDR3 sequence profiling were carried out. Genomic DNA was the template for this profiling. TCRdb fed the reads into MiXCR, producing one record per CDR3 protein. The sample lists roughly 250,000 distinct CDR3 sequences, roughly half seen once, with over 7.5% in the top ten. Germline loops: CDR1 SQVTM, CDR2 ANQGSEA. This CDR3 region has 12 residues. V was clipped by 7 bases and J by 3 bases; unmatched bases: 2.

What was sequenced was sorted CD4+, CD8+, or CD8+CD57+ T cells (not recorded which) from PBMCs. The genes are TRBV29-1 and TRBJ1-2; 10 nucleotides align to TRBD1. The origin of this receptor is a human donor with aplastic anemia. The chain's CDR3 is CSGGTGDYGYTF. The CDR3 DNA follows: TGCAGCGGAGGGACAGGGGACTATGGCTACACCTTC.